The next 24 T cell receptor beta chains were all read from a single sample in a study of Ad26.COV2.S vaccination and SARS-CoV-2 variants. Method: immunoSEQ multiplex PCR; TCRdb's copy keeps in-frame clones and lacks some. The table lists 320,000 or so clones, 85% to 90% of them singletons. Treatment indicated: roughly 19 received Ad26.COV2.S at low or high dose, single or two shots; 5 received placebo; per-sample allocation not given. Day 63 following the first vaccine or placebo injection was when the samples were taken. Sequencing was performed on peripheral blood, taken in a trial of Ad26.COV2.S vaccine versus placebo. All receptors come from a person between 18 and 65 years old who received the Ad26.COV2.S COVID-19 vaccine or a placebo.

The chain combines TRBV6-1 with TRBJ2-4; 11 bases map to TRBD2. V dropped 3 bases and J dropped 6; count of bases not matched to a gene: 7. The CDR3 extends over 16 amino acids. The germline gives CDR1 MNHNS, CDR2 SASEGT. CDR3 region: CASSETSGNLVNIQYF. The CDR3 DNA is TGTGCCAGCAGTGAGACTAGCGGGAATCTGGTAAACATTCAGTACTTC.

V and J are TRBV27 and TRBJ2-1; no reliable D call. This CDR3 region has 13 residues. V was cut by 0 bases and J by 4 bases, with 4 bases left in between. Germline V gives CDR1 MNHEY, CDR2 SMNVEV (reference sequence). The CDR3 is CASSLSAYNEQFF. CDR3 DNA sequence: TGTGCCAGCAGTTTATCGGCATACAATGAGCAGTTCTTC.

This clone is a singleton in its sample. V is TRBV5-8 and J is TRBJ2-4; the D is unclear. Germline CDR1 is SGHTS and CDR2 is YDEGEE. V lost 5 bases and J lost 7, with 7 bases in between. The CDR3 consists of 11 residues. The CDR3 here is CASRSENIQYF. CDR3 sequence (DNA): TGTGCCAGCAGGAGTGAGAACATTCAGTACTTC.

The chain employs TRBV18 and TRBJ2-7, with unresolved D. The germline V gene encodes CDR1 KGHSH and CDR2 LQKENI. The ends were cut back, 6 bases at V and 6 bases at J, with 12 bases in the middle. This CDR3 is built from 12 residues. DNA for the CDR3: TGTGCCAGCTCTCCCACCTTCGGCGAGCAGTACTTC. It encodes CASSPTFGEQYF.

The gene calls are TRBV7-2 and TRBJ2-3, with 7 nucleotides matching TRBD2. This CDR3 comprises 15 residues. CDR1 is SGHTA and CDR2 is FQGNSA in the germline V gene. The junction had 9 bases not matched to a gene; V was cut back by 8 bases and J by 1 base. For the CDR3, the DNA is TGTGCCAGCGGGAACCAGGGAGGGGGCACAGATACGCAGTATTTT. It specifies CASGNQGGGTDTQYF.

The chain links TRBV15 to TRBJ2-1; perhaps D is TRBD1 or TRBD2 (7 bases each). Trimming stripped 2 bases from V and 3 bases from J, with 14 bases between. The germline V gene has CDR1 LNHNV and CDR2 YYDKDF (reference sequence). This CDR3 is built from 16 residues. CDR3 in DNA: TGTGCCACCAGCAGATCGACAGGGAGGGTCTACAATGAGCAGTTCTTC. Its protein product is CATSRSTGRVYNEQFF.

The sample holds one count of this clone. The chain employs TRBV3-1 (or the pseudogene TRBV3-2) and TRBJ2-7; TRBD2 matches 9 bases. Germline CDR1 LGHDT, CDR2 YNNKEL (reference sequence). V gave up 1 base and J gave up 2 bases; unmatched junction bases: 6. The CDR3 contains 16 residues. CDR3 in DNA: TGTGCCAGCAGCCAAGGTCTGACTAGCGGCCCCTACGAGCAGTACGTC. Translation gives CASSQGLTSGPYEQYV.

A note on this clone: This specimen includes other DNA sequences encoding the same CDR3. For the CDR3, the DNA is TGCGCCAGCAGCTTAGACTCTTACAATGAGCAGTTCTTC. Protein product: CASSLDSYNEQFF. The rearrangement joins TRBV5-1 to TRBJ2-1; D unclear. The V end lost 2 bases, the J end lost 4 bases, and 7 bases lay between the germline ends. The CDR3 covers 13 residues. The V gene's germline CDR1 is SGHRS and CDR2 YFSETQ.

The chain combines TRBV3-1 (or the pseudogene TRBV3-2) with TRBJ2-1, with a possible D match to TRBD2 (5 bases). In germline, CDR1 is LGHDT, CDR2 YNNKEL (reference sequence). This CDR3 contains 11 residues. Trimming stripped 1 base from V and 10 bases from J, with 5 bases between. CDR3: CASSQGREQFF. As DNA, the CDR3 is TGTGCCAGCAGCCAAGGGAGGGAGCAGTTCTTC.

V usage is TRBV6-5 and J usage is TRBJ1-1; 9 nucleotides line up with TRBD1. The CDR3 is made up of 14 amino acids. V shed 1 base and J 10 bases; nucleotides not matched to a gene: 7. Germline assignment: CDR1 MNHEY and CDR2 SVGAGI. CDR3 in DNA: TGTGCCAGCAGTTACTACGGGACAGGGAGAGGAGCTTTCTTT. This gives the protein CASSYYGTGRGAFF.

The CDR3 region has the DNA TGTGCCAGCAGCTTAGACCTCGGCCGCAGGGGAAATGAGCAGTTCTTC. It translates to CASSLDLGRRGNEQFF. This rearrangement joins TRBV7-2 to TRBJ2-1, with a tentative D call TRBD1 (6 bases). Per the germline V gene, CDR1 is SGHTA and CDR2 is FQGNSA. V lost 1 base, J lost 7 bases, and 17 bases lay in between. The CDR3 covers 16 residues. Full variable domain (remainder filled in from reference TRBV7-2 and TRBJ2-1): GAGVSQSPSNKVTEKGKDVELRCDPISGHTALYWYRQSLGQGLEFLIYFQGNSAPDKSGLPSDRFSAERTGGSVSTLTIQRTQQEDSAVYLCASSLDLGRRGNEQFFGPGTRLTVL.

V and J are TRBV6-5 and TRBJ1-6, with D possibly TRBD1 on 5 matching bases. Trimming cost V 6 bases and J 11 bases, with 17 bases left between them. Germline V lookup: CDR1 MNHEY, CDR2 SVGAGI. This CDR3 has 14 residues. CDR3 in amino acids: CASRDAGPHPPLHF. CDR3 sequence (DNA): TGTGCCAGCAGGGACGCGGGGCCCCATCCACCCCTCCACTTT.

The rearrangement uses TRBV5-1 and TRBJ2-3; no clear D. Trimming took 3 bases from V and 2 from J, leaving 4 bases between them. Germline CDR1 SGHRS, CDR2 YFSETQ. This CDR3 spans 12 amino acids. The CDR3 DNA reads as TGCGCCAGCAGCTGGGACACAGATACGCAGTATTTT. Translated: CASSWDTDTQYF.

The V gene is TRBV3-1 (or the pseudogene TRBV3-2), the J gene TRBJ1-1, with a weak D call TRBD1 (6 bases). CDR1 is LGHDT, CDR2 YNNKEL, per germline (reference sequence). CDR3 size: 14 residues. Trimming took 6 bases from V and 6 from J, leaving 17 bases between them. The DNA of the CDR3 is TGTGCCAGCAGAAAGGACAGACGGCCAGCTGAAGCTTTCTTT. Its protein is CASRKDRRPAEAFF.

This clone has only a few counts. The V gene is TRBV3-1 (or the pseudogene TRBV3-2), the J gene TRBJ1-2; no clear D. Per germline, CDR1 LGHDT and CDR2 YNNKEL (reference sequence). V was clipped by 0 bases and J by 8 bases, with 4 bases between them. This CDR3 contains 11 residues. The CDR3 DNA reads as TGTGCCAGCAGCCAAGATAAAGGCTACACCTTC. The encoded protein is CASSQDKGYTF.

The J gene is TRBJ2-1, the V gene TRBV3-1 (or the pseudogene TRBV3-2), with 7 positions matching TRBD1. The CDR3 loop spans 13 amino acids. V was pared by 4 bases and J by 10 bases, with 7 bases of the junction left unmatched. Germline V gene sequence: CDR1 LGHDT, CDR2 YNNKEL (reference sequence). The CDR3 DNA reads TGTGCCAGCAGCCCCGGCCCGGGACAGGAGCAGTTCTTC. This translates into CASSPGPGQEQFF.

The J gene is TRBJ2-4, the V gene TRBV7-3; maybe TRBD2 (5 bases). V was trimmed by 3 bases and J by 16 bases, leaving 13 bases between them. CDR1 is SGHTA and CDR2 is FQGTGA in the germline V gene. CDR3 size: 11 residues. CDR3 in DNA: TGTGCCAGCAGCTTCCTCGGGATACCCTACTTC. Translating gives CASSFLGIPYF.

V usage is TRBV5-6 and J usage is TRBJ2-2; 10 nucleotides line up with TRBD2. CDR3 length: 17 amino acids. J lost 7 bases, V lost 4 bases, and 13 bases had no gene match. CDR1 is SGHDT and CDR2 is YYEEEE in the germline V gene. The CDR3 sequence: CASSRRTSGFQRGELFF. The CDR3 region has the DNA TGTGCCAGCAGCCGCCGGACTAGCGGCTTCCAACGCGGGGAGCTGTTTTTT. Full variable domain (remainder filled in from reference TRBV5-6 and TRBJ2-2): DAGVTQSPTHLIKTRGQQVTLRCSPKSGHDTVSWYQQALGQGPQFIFQYYEEEERQRGNFPDRFSGHQFPNYSSELNVNALLLGDSALYLCASSRRTSGFQRGELFFGEGSRLTVL.

This clone was picked up one time. This chain links TRBV7-2 with TRBJ1-2; TRBD1 matches at 7 bases. The germline CDR1 and CDR2 sequences are SGHTA and FQGNSA. The V and J ends lost 5 bases and 4 bases, in that order; junction bases with no gene match: 10. The CDR3 is 15 residues long. In nucleotides, the CDR3 is TGTGCCAGCAGCCAAAACACAGGGGTCGGCTATGGCTACACCTTC. Protein product: CASSQNTGVGYGYTF.

The rearrangement joins TRBV4-1 to TRBJ2-7, with TRBD2 as a possible D gene (5 bases). Trimming took 2 bases from V and 5 from J, leaving 19 bases between them. The CDR3 has 16 residues. Germline lookup yields CDR1 MGHRA and CDR2 YSYEKL. CDR3 in DNA: TGCGCCAGCAGCCAAACCTGGGAGACTTACCATGACGAGCAGTACTTC. It specifies CASSQTWETYHDEQYF.

V is TRBV5-6 and J is TRBJ2-7; 8 bases are shared with TRBD1. V was clipped by 0 bases and J by 5 bases; unmatched bases: 7. CDR3 size: 15 residues. Germline CDR1 SGHDT, CDR2 YYEEEE. CDR3 loop: CASSLDDRGRDEQYF. DNA of the CDR3: TGTGCCAGCAGCTTGGATGACAGGGGACGGGACGAGCAGTACTTC.

J is TRBJ1-1 and V is TRBV19; a possible D gene is TRBD1 (5 bases). Per germline, CDR1 LNHDA and CDR2 SQIVND (reference sequence). This CDR3 comprises 18 residues. V dropped 7 bases and J dropped 1 base, with 25 bases sitting between them. CDR3 DNA: TGTGCCAGTAAGGGTTCTGCAATTGACAGCGCGGCGAACACTGAAGCTTTCTTT. This codes for CASKGSAIDSAANTEAFF.

V usage is TRBV7-9 and J usage is TRBJ2-2; D perhaps matches TRBD1 (5 bases). CDR1 is SEHNR, CDR2 FQNEAQ, per germline (reference sequence). V lost 4 bases to trimming and J lost 7 bases, with 7 bases between them. The CDR3 has 12 residues. CDR3 sequence: CASSSGIGELFF. In DNA, the CDR3 is TGTGCCAGCAGCTCAGGGATCGGGGAGCTGTTTTTT.

The J gene is TRBJ2-7, the V gene TRBV4-3, with D possibly being TRBD1 (5 bases). The germline CDR1 and CDR2 sequences are LGHNA and YSLEER. The V end lost 4 bases, the J end lost 2 bases, and 9 bases lay between the germline ends. The CDR3 is made up of 13 amino acids. Written as DNA, the CDR3 is TGCGCCAGCAGCCTTAGCAGGGCCTACGAGCAGTACTTC. Protein sequence: CASSLSRAYEQYF.